Listed below are T cell receptor beta chains from one sample, sequenced in a study of T cell responses to AZD1222 COVID-19 vaccine. Measured with immunoSEQ multiplex PCR; TCRdb has only the in-frame clones, and not every one. The sample records roughly 150,000 clones, about 87% being singletons. The sequences come from peripheral blood, collected on day 0 of AZD1222 vaccination. These receptors were obtained from an adult in good health. Each CDR3 is given with its conserved first and last residue. The order of the fields is clone size, V gene, J gene, D gene, CDR3 DNA, CDR3 protein. D genes are given only for firm matches. Some rows have no size entry. The others give once, few or many, or a class for an expanded clone.

size: -
V: TRBV19
J: TRBJ2-5
D: -
DNA: TGTGCCAGTAGTTTGAAGGGAGGAGAGACCCAGTACTTC
CDR3: CASSLKGGETQYF

size: -
V: TRBV7-9
J: TRBJ2-3
D: -
DNA: TGTGCCAGCAGCTTAGTAGCAGATACGCAGTATTTT
CDR3: CASSLVADTQYF

size: -
V: TRBV6-5
J: TRBJ1-2
D: TRBD1
DNA: TGTGCCAGCAGTTTTCAGGGGGACTATGGCTACACCTTC
CDR3: CASSFQGDYGYTF

size: once
V: TRBV6-5
J: TRBJ2-5
D: TRBD2
DNA: TGTGCCAGCAGTTCCTTAGCGGGAGGTATAGAGACCCAGTACTTC
CDR3: CASSSLAGGIETQYF

size: -
V: TRBV6-5
J: TRBJ2-7
D: TRBD1
DNA: TGTGCCAGCAGTTACCTAGACAGGGCTCACCTCGACGAGCAGTACTTC
CDR3: CASSYLDRAHLDEQYF

size: -
V: TRBV7-2
J: TRBJ1-5
D: TRBD1
DNA: TGTGCCAGCAGGGGGACAGGGAATCAGCCCCAGCATTTT
CDR3: CASRGTGNQPQHF

size: -
V: TRBV20-1
J: TRBJ2-1
D: -
DNA: TGCAGTGCCCCGGTGGACAATGAGCAGTTCTTC
CDR3: CSAPVDNEQFF

size: -
V: TRBV4-3
J: TRBJ2-1
D: -
DNA: TGCGCCAGCAGCCAAGAGGGGACCTTAGACAATGAGCAGTTCTTC
CDR3: CASSQEGTLDNEQFF

size: -
V: TRBV15
J: TRBJ1-3
D: -
DNA: TGTGCCACCAGCAGAGAGATCTTAGGACCCGGCACCATATATTTT
CDR3: CATSREILGPGTIYF

size: -
V: TRBV29-1
J: TRBJ1-1
D: TRBD1
DNA: TGCAGCGTTTCCCAAGGAGGGGGCAGTAAGTTCACTGAAGCTTTCTTT
CDR3: CSVSQGGGSKFTEAFF

size: -
V: TRBV4-1
J: TRBJ1-2
D: TRBD1
DNA: TGCGCCAGCAGCCGAGTCGAGAACAGGGGAAACTATGGCTACACCTTC
CDR3: CASSRVENRGNYGYTF

size: -
V: TRBV6-6
J: TRBJ2-3
D: TRBD2
DNA: TGTGCCAGCAGTTACCCGCTAGCGGGAGGTACAGATACGCAGTATTTT
CDR3: CASSYPLAGGTDTQYF

size: -
V: TRBV5-6
J: TRBJ1-2
D: -
DNA: TGTGCCAGCAGCTTGGGGGGGTTTGTTGGCTACACCTTC
CDR3: CASSLGGFVGYTF

size: -
V: TRBV5-6
J: TRBJ1-4
D: TRBD1
DNA: TGTGCCAGCAGCTTTTACAGGGGGCTGGACAATGAAAAACTGTTTTTT
CDR3: CASSFYRGLDNEKLFF

size: -
V: TRBV7-3
J: TRBJ2-3
D: TRBD1
DNA: TGTGCCAGCAGCACGACAGGGGGCGCGACAGATACGCAGTATTTT
CDR3: CASSTTGGATDTQYF

size: -
V: TRBV7-9
J: TRBJ1-2
D: -
DNA: TGTGCCAGCAGCTTAGGGATTAGACAGGCTACAACCCCTAACTATGGCTACACCTTC
CDR3: CASSLGIRQATTPNYGYTF

size: many
V: TRBV10-1
J: TRBJ2-2
D: TRBD2
DNA: TGCGCCAGCAAGGTAGCGGGAGTGAGGGACACCGGGGAGCTGTTTTTT
CDR3: CASKVAGVRDTGELFF

size: -
V: TRBV18
J: TRBJ2-1
D: TRBD2
DNA: TGTGCCAGCTCACCAACCTTTCCTTCTAGCGGGAGCAAGTGGGCCAATGAGCAGTTCTTC
CDR3: CASSPTFPSSGSKWANEQFF

size: -
V: TRBV4-3
J: TRBJ1-2
D: -
DNA: TGCGCCAGCAGCCAAGATCCATTTGGCTATGGCTACACCTTC
CDR3: CASSQDPFGYGYTF

size: -
V: TRBV5-5
J: TRBJ1-6
D: -
DNA: TGTGCCAGCAGCTTGGATTCACCCCTCCACTTT
CDR3: CASSLDSPLHF

size: few
V: TRBV11-3
J: TRBJ2-2
D: TRBD1
DNA: TGTGCCAGCAGCCCCGGGACAGGGAACACCGGGGAGCTGTTTTTT
CDR3: CASSPGTGNTGELFF

size: -
V: TRBV28
J: TRBJ2-7
D: -
DNA: TGTGCCAGCAGTTTAGGTCGGGGGCGAGAGCAGTACTTC
CDR3: CASSLGRGREQYF

size: -
V: TRBV5-1
J: TRBJ2-1
D: -
DNA: TGCGCCAGCAGCTTGGACAGGGCGGACAATGAGCAGTTCTTC
CDR3: CASSLDRADNEQFF

size: -
V: TRBV11-2
J: TRBJ1-2
D: -
DNA: TGTGCCAGCAGCTTCTCCAGGGTTCCCGAGGGCTACACCTTC
CDR3: CASSFSRVPEGYTF

size: once
V: TRBV2
J: TRBJ2-3
D: -
DNA: TGTGCCAGCAACGTAGGCAGTCGCACAGATACGCAGTATTTT
CDR3: CASNVGSRTDTQYF

size: -
V: TRBV7-8
J: TRBJ2-1
D: -
DNA: TGTGCCAGCAGCTTATTCGAGGGACTTAAGTTCTTC
CDR3: CASSLFEGLKFF

size: -
V: TRBV2
J: TRBJ2-7
D: TRBD1
DNA: TGTGCCAGCAGTAAGACAGGGCCCTCCTACGAGCAGTACTTC
CDR3: CASSKTGPSYEQYF

size: -
V: TRBV6-5
J: TRBJ2-7
D: TRBD1
DNA: TGTGCCAGCGGGGACAGGGGAACCGAGCAGTACTTC
CDR3: CASGDRGTEQYF

size: -
V: TRBV11-2
J: TRBJ2-1
D: TRBD1
DNA: TGTGCCAGCAGCTTAGGGGATAGGAGTGGACAGGGCTTCTTGTTCTTC
CDR3: CASSLGDRSGQGFLFF

size: -
V: TRBV5-1
J: TRBJ2-4
D: TRBD2
DNA: TGCGCCAGCAGCTTGACGCTAGCGGGAGGGCCAGCCAAAAACATTCAGTACTTC
CDR3: CASSLTLAGGPAKNIQYF

size: -
V: TRBV9
J: TRBJ1-6
D: -
DNA: TGTGCCAGCAGCGTAGACAGAGACTATAATTCACCCCTCCACTTT
CDR3: CASSVDRDYNSPLHF

size: -
V: TRBV7-9
J: TRBJ1-2
D: -
DNA: TGTGCCAGCAGCTTAGCCCCGGAGAGTTATGGCTACACCTTC
CDR3: CASSLAPESYGYTF

size: -
V: TRBV3-1/TRBV3-2
J: TRBJ2-5
D: TRBD1
DNA: TGTGCCAGCACTAGACAGGGGGCGAAGACCCAGTACTTC
CDR3: CASTRQGAKTQYF

size: -
V: TRBV15
J: TRBJ1-1
D: -
DNA: TGTGCCACCAGCAGAGATGAATCAGGGAAGAGTTGGTACACTGAAGCTTTCTTT
CDR3: CATSRDESGKSWYTEAFF

size: -
V: TRBV18
J: TRBJ2-7
D: TRBD1
DNA: TGTGCCAGCTCTCTCGGACAGGGCTACGAGCAGTACTTC
CDR3: CASSLGQGYEQYF

size: -
V: TRBV12-5
J: TRBJ1-2
D: -
DNA: TGTGCTAGTGGTTGGCTGCGGCCCGGGGGTGGTGGCTACACCTTC
CDR3: CASGWLRPGGGGYTF

size: -
V: TRBV28
J: TRBJ1-6
D: -
DNA: TGTGCCAGCAGTTTTAGGGGAGATAATTCACCCCTCCACTTT
CDR3: CASSFRGDNSPLHF

size: -
V: TRBV19
J: TRBJ2-1
D: -
DNA: TGTGCCAGTAGTATAGGAAGCTCCTACAATGAGCAGTTCTTC
CDR3: CASSIGSSYNEQFF

size: -
V: TRBV6-2/TRBV6-3
J: TRBJ2-7
D: -
DNA: TGTGCCAGCAGTTACTCACAGGAAGTTGCGGGATCGAAAGAGCAGTACTTC
CDR3: CASSYSQEVAGSKEQYF

size: -
V: TRBV29-1
J: TRBJ1-2
D: TRBD1
DNA: TGCAGCGTGGAGGACAGGGGAAAAGTTAACTATGGCTACACCTTC
CDR3: CSVEDRGKVNYGYTF